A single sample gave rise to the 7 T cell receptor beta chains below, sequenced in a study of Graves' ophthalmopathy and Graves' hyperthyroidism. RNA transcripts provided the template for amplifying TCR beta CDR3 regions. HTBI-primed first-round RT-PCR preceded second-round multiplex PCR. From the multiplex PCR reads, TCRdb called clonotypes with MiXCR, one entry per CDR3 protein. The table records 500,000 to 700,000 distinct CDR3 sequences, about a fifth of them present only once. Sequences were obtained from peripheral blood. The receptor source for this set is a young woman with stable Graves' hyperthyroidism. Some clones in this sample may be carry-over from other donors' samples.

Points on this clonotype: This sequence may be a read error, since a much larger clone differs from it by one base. CDR3 in DNA: TGTGCCAACAGCGGCGAACAGGGCGCTGGAAACACCATATATTTT. Amino acid sequence: CANSGEQGAGNTIYF. This sequence joins TRBV9 and TRBJ1-3; TRBD1 might be the D (6 bases). Per the germline V gene, CDR1 is SGDLS and CDR2 is YYNGEE. The CDR3 length is 15 residues.

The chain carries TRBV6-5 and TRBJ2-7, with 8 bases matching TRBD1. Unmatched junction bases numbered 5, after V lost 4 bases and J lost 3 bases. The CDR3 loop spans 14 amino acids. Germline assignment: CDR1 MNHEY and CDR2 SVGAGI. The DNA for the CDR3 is TGTGCCAGCAGTTCGACAGGGGTCGTCTACGAGCAGTACTTC. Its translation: CASSSTGVVYEQYF.

CDR3 amino acids: CASSLEAGRDQYF. Written as DNA, the CDR3 is TGTGCCAGTAGTCTCGAAGCCGGCCGCGATCAGTACTTC. The chain employs TRBV19 and TRBJ2-7; D not certain. Germline values: CDR1 LNHDA, CDR2 SQIVND (reference sequence). The V and J ends lost 5 bases and 10 bases respectively, with 18 bases between them. This CDR3 has 13 amino acids.

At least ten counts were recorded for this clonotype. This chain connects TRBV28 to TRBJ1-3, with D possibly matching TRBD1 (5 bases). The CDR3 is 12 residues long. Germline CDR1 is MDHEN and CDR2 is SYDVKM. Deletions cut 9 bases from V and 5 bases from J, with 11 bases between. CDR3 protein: CASQGRRNTIYF. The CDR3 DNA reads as TGTGCCAGTCAGGGTAGACGAAACACCATATATTTT.

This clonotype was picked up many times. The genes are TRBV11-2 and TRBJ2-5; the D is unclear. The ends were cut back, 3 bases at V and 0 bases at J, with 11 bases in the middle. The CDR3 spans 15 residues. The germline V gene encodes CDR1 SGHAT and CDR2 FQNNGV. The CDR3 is CASSLRWQDQETQYF. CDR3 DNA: TGTGCCAGCAGCTTGCGTTGGCAGGACCAAGAGACCCAGTACTTC. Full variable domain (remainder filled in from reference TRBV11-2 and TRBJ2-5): EAGVAQSPRYKIIEKRQSVAFWCNPISGHATLYWYQQILGQGPKLLIQFQNNGVVDDSQLPKDRFSAERLKGVDSTLKIQPAKLEDSAVYLCASSLRWQDQETQYFGPGTRLLVL.

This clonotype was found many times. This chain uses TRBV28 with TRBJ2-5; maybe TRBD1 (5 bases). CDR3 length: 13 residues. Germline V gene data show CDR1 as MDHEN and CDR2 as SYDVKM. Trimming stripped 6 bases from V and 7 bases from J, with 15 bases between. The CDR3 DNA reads TGTGCCAGCAGGGCGACAGCCCTCTTGACCCAGTACTTC. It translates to CASRATALLTQYF.

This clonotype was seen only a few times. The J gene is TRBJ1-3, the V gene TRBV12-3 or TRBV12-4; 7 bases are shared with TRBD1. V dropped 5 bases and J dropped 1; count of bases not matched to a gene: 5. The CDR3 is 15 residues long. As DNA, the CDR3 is TGTGCCAGCAGTCCTGGGGACAGATCTGGAAACACCATATATTTT. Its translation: CASSPGDRSGNTIYF.